This is a list of T cell receptor beta chains from one sample in a study of T cell repertoires in cytomegalovirus infection. MiXCR, applied by TCRdb to the reads, yields one record per CDR3 protein. The repertoire consists of more than 500,000 distinct CDR3 sequences, with approximately 16% occurring once and the leading ten covering about 24%. Material for sequencing was CD8+ T cells from PBMCs. Receptor source: a human donor in good health (CMV status not recorded). Some clones in this sample may be carry-over from other donors' samples. Each CDR3 is given with its conserved first and last residue. The order of the fields is clone size, V gene, CDR3 length, D gene, J gene, CDR3 DNA, CDR3 protein. The D gene is left open where the match is weak. The listing skips clone size in some rows; elsewhere it reads once, few, many or a size class.

clone size: NA; V gene: TRBV27; CDR3 length: 13; D gene: NA; J gene: TRBJ1-6; CDR3 DNA: TGTGCCTCAGGGAGCTCCTATAATTCACCCCTCCACTTT; CDR3 protein: CASGSSYNSPLHF
clone size: many; V gene: TRBV12-3/TRBV12-4; CDR3 length: 17; D gene: NA; J gene: TRBJ2-7; CDR3 DNA: TGTGCCAGCAGTCCCGCCGAGGGCCGGGAGCTCTCCTACGAGCAGTACTTC; CDR3 protein: CASSPAEGRELSYEQYF
clone size: few; V gene: TRBV6-5; CDR3 length: 16; D gene: TRBD1; J gene: TRBJ2-1; CDR3 DNA: TGTGCCAGCAGCCTTACCGGGGACAGGGCCTACAATGAGCAGTTCTTC; CDR3 protein: CASSLTGDRAYNEQFF
clone size: NA; V gene: TRBV4-1; CDR3 length: 16; D gene: NA; J gene: TRBJ1-1; CDR3 DNA: TGCGCCAGCAACCGGTACCCCGGGACTCCGAACACTGAAGCTTTCTTT; CDR3 protein: CASNRYPGTPNTEAFF
clone size: many; V gene: TRBV27; CDR3 length: 15; D gene: TRBD2; J gene: TRBJ2-3; CDR3 DNA: TGTGCCAGCAGTTGGGGGACTAGCGGCACAGATACGCAGTATTTT; CDR3 protein: CASSWGTSGTDTQYF
clone size: many; V gene: TRBV12-3/TRBV12-4; CDR3 length: 15; D gene: TRBD1; J gene: TRBJ1-3; CDR3 DNA: TGTGCCAGCAGTCTGACAGGGGGCACCAGAAACACCATATATTTT; CDR3 protein: CASSLTGGTRNTIYF
clone size: many; V gene: TRBV11-2; CDR3 length: 11; D gene: NA; J gene: TRBJ1-2; CDR3 DNA: TGTGCCAGCAGGGGAGAGGTTGGCTACACCTTC; CDR3 protein: CASRGEVGYTF
clone size: NA; V gene: TRBV6-6; CDR3 length: 13; D gene: NA; J gene: TRBJ2-7; CDR3 DNA: TGTGCCAGTGGAGACAGGTTTCCCTACGAGCAGTACTTC; CDR3 protein: CASGDRFPYEQYF
clone size: few; V gene: TRBV2; CDR3 length: 16; D gene: NA; J gene: TRBJ2-7; CDR3 DNA: TGTGCCAGCAGGTCGGTGAGGACCGTGAACTCCTACGAGCAGTACTTC; CDR3 protein: CASRSVRTVNSYEQYF
clone size: many; V gene: TRBV4-1; CDR3 length: 13; D gene: NA; J gene: TRBJ1-1; CDR3 DNA: TGTGCCAGCAGTCAGGGGAGGAACACTGAAGCTTTCTTT; CDR3 protein: CASSQGRNTEAFF
clone size: NA; V gene: TRBV5-6; CDR3 length: 15; D gene: NA; J gene: TRBJ2-7; CDR3 DNA: TGTGCCAGCAGCTTGCACCCTCAGGGGACCTACGAGCAGTACTTC; CDR3 protein: CASSLHPQGTYEQYF
clone size: many; V gene: TRBV25-1; CDR3 length: 16; D gene: TRBD1; J gene: TRBJ2-5; CDR3 DNA: TGTGCCAGCAGTGAAGAGGGGGCAGGGGGTCCAGAGACCCAGTACTTC; CDR3 protein: CASSEEGAGGPETQYF
clone size: many; V gene: TRBV7-9; CDR3 length: 18; D gene: NA; J gene: TRBJ1-6; CDR3 DNA: TGTGCCAGCAGCGCTCCGCCGACAAGGAGCTCCTATAATTCACCCCTCCACTTT; CDR3 protein: CASSAPPTRSSYNSPLHF
clone size: many; V gene: TRBV27; CDR3 length: 16; D gene: NA; J gene: TRBJ2-5; CDR3 DNA: TGTGCCAGCAGTTTAACCGGACAGCGCAACCAAGAGACCCAGTACTTC; CDR3 protein: CASSLTGQRNQETQYF
clone size: few; V gene: TRBV13; CDR3 length: 16; D gene: NA; J gene: TRBJ1-3; CDR3 DNA: TGTGCCAGCAGCTTCCCGCAAGGGGACTCTGGAAACACCATATATTTT; CDR3 protein: CASSFPQGDSGNTIYF
clone size: few; V gene: TRBV19; CDR3 length: 13; D gene: TRBD2; J gene: TRBJ2-3; CDR3 DNA: TGTGCCAGTATTGGACTAGCGGGAGATACGCAGTATTTT; CDR3 protein: CASIGLAGDTQYF
clone size: NA; V gene: TRBV4-2; CDR3 length: 17; D gene: TRBD1; J gene: TRBJ2-6; CDR3 DNA: TGTGCCAGCAGTCCAACAGGGGACGGCTCTGGGGCCCACGTCCTGACTTTC; CDR3 protein: CASSPTGDGSGAHVLTF
clone size: many; V gene: TRBV5-6; CDR3 length: 13; D gene: NA; J gene: TRBJ2-7; CDR3 DNA: TGTGCCAGCAGCTTGGCGCTAGCCTACGAGCAGTACTTC; CDR3 protein: CASSLALAYEQYF